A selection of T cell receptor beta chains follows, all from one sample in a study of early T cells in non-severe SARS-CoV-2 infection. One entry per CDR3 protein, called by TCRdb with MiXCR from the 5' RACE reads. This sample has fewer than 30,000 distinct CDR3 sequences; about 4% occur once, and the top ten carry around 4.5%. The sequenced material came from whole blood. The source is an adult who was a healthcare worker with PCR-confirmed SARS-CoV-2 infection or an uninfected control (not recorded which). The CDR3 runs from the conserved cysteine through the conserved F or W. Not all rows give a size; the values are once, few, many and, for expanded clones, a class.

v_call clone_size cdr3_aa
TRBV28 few CASSSVGDRTNYGYTF
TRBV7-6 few CASSLASGRGYNEQFF
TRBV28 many CASSPRGGNSYNEQFF
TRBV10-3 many CAISDPRGAEETQYF
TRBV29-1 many CSVEGGTGRANEQFF
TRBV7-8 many CASSLGVGYGYTF
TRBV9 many CASSGDFTDTQYF
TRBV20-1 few CSAVTGVPGANVLTF
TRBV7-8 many CASSMEETQYF
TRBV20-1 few CSARDRSGYSTDTQYF
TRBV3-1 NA CASSQIQGYNEQFF
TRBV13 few CASSFAGVVDTQYF
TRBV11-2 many CASSLEQGPGEQYF
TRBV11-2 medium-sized CASSFGQTYEQYF
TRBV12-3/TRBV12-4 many CASSLVREWLDEQFF
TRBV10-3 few CAISAQGDQPQHF
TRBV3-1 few CASSRQSRAGELFF
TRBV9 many CASSAGTGSNQPQHF
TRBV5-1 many CASSLGFPSGNTIYF
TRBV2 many CASTGLAGDQETQYF
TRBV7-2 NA CASSPVSGGTNNEQFF
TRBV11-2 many CASSWGSSSYNEQFF
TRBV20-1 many CSASITGNEQFF
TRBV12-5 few CASGLESGGNQPQHF
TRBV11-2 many CASSPDRGRYNEQFF
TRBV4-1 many CASSPVVAPNRYGYTF
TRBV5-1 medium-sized CASSLAAPPSTEAFF
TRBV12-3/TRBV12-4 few CASRPTRNYNEQFF
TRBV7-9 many CASSSPGQGAGEQFF
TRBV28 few CASSTPLGLYDTDTQYF
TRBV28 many CASRTGLAGTRQYF
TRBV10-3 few CAISEAGMTSGNTIYF
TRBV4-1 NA CASSQEVTSGGSDEQYF
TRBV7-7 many CASSTLQDIGTQYF
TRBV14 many CASSLRDRAEVNTEAFF
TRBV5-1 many CASSLMGLADSYEQYF
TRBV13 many CASSLGGQGAYEQYF
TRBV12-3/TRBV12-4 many CASSQGGDYYEQYF
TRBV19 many CASSVGDTTFYNEQFF
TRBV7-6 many CASSLRVSYTGELFF
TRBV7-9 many CASSLSVAGTDTQYF
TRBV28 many CATLSGQETQYF
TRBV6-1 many CASSERGNTEAFF
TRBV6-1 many CATRVEGLYNSPLHF
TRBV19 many CASMTGSSAEQFF
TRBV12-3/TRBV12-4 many CASSSTGNTIYF
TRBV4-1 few CASSQEGGLELFEKLFF
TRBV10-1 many CASSEGGPTEAFF
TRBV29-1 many CSSDGGPLSSTDTQYF
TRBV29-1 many CSVVRLENTDTQYF
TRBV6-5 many CASRIGPSGANVLTF
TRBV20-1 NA CSGTGGFTDTQYF
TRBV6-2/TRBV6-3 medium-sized CASRPGTGRLPTDTQYF
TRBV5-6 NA CASSLLVYNEQFF
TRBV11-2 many CASSPDPRTSYEQYF